The source of this T cell receptor beta chain is a study of cytomegalovirus exposure and HLA in healthy donors. This CDR3 region has 14 residues. With V trimmed by 2 bases and J by 7 bases, 3 bases remained unmatched. Germline assignment: CDR1 MNHEY and CDR2 SMNVEV (reference sequence). Concerning this clone: Antigen specificity is unknown. Distinct nucleotide sequences in the sample also encode this CDR3.

PCR primers comprised 60 Vbeta and 13 Jbeta primers. Measured with immunoSEQ multiplex PCR; TCRdb has only the in-frame clones, and not every one. This table holds roughly 200,000 clones, 65% to 85% found once. Overall study results and limits: The authors reported that TCR beta sequences could predict HLA-A and HLA-B alleles. These predictions were accurate for most subjects in the first cohort. With later analysis, a missense DCLRE1C variant became linked to TCR beta V- and J-gene trimming. An apparent linkage of common viral pathogens to several of the most significant clusters emerged in a later analysis. According to a later analysis, most TCR beta chains associated with CMV appeared HLA-restricted.

The sample comprised PBMCs. The V call is TRBV27, the J call TRBJ1-2; 11 bases line up with TRBD1. The sequence derives from a boy between 2 and 10 years old in good health and CMV-seronegative. CDR3: CASSLGQGAGGYTF. The DNA for the CDR3 is TGTGCCAGCAGTTTAGGACAGGGGGCGGGTGGCTACACCTTC.